This TCR beta chain appears in the sequencing data of a study of blood T cell repertoires in COVID-19. Study details: Both acute and convalescent COVID-19 samples were obtained from the United States, Italy and Spain. In each case, the material was cDNA or gDNA derived from T cells, B-cell-depleted T cells, or PBMCs.

The germline CDR1 and CDR2 sequences are SEHNR and FQNEAQ (reference sequence). Trimming removed 6 bases at V and 5 bases at J, with 13 bases between. This CDR3 region has 14 residues. Authors' data handling: Estimation of nucleated cell counts relied on the amplification of reference gene primers. TCRdb's table, derived via immunoSEQ multiplex PCR, lists solely in-frame clones and lacks some. That table supplies the V and J calls and clone size; D and trimming were determined from the DNA. The repertoire holds approximately 100,000 clones, with around 87% as singletons. Sequencing input: peripheral blood. The chain uses TRBV7-9 and TRBJ1-4; D perhaps matches TRBD1 (6 bases). The TCR comes from a woman older than 75 with acute or convalescent COVID-19. CDR3 sequence: CASRPTGENEKLFF. CDR3 coding DNA: TGTGCCAGCAGACCGACAGGCGAAAATGAAAAACTGTTTTTT.